This TCR beta chain originates from a study of Graves' ophthalmopathy and Graves' hyperthyroidism. The overall study: Peripheral blood was collected at initial diagnosis, before any treatment.

The authors amplified TCR beta CDR3 regions, and they did so from RNA transcripts for repertoire sequencing. Scientists carried out first-round RT-PCR using HTBI primers and then a second-round multiplex PCR. TCRdb re-analysed the multiplex PCR reads in MiXCR, keeping a single row per CDR3 protein. The data hold roughly 410,000 distinct CDR3 sequences, with 15% observed a single time. This clonotype was observed at least ten times. Germline CDR1 is LNHNV and CDR2 is YYDKDF (reference sequence). V lost 0 bases and J 9 bases, leaving 9 bases between the germline ends. This CDR3 has 14 amino acids. V is TRBV15 and J is TRBJ1-6; D gene unclear. Material: peripheral blood. This clonotype was obtained from a woman between 18 and 29 years old with stable Graves' hyperthyroidism. The CDR3 loop reads CATSRDTQVSPLHF. The CDR3 DNA reads TGTGCCACCAGCAGAGATACGCAGGTTTCACCCCTCCACTTT.